This T cell receptor (beta chain) was recovered during a study of blood T cell repertoires in COVID-19. Study context: Samples representing acute and convalescent COVID-19 were sourced from the United States, Italy and Spain.

Original analysis: For nucleated cells, counts were estimated from reference gene primer amplification. The data were produced by immunoSEQ multiplex PCR, yet TCRdb's version contains in-frame clones alone and is incomplete. V and J calls and clone size come straight from that table; D and trimming were deduced from the DNA. The profile shows more than 20,000 clones, around 90% of them singletons. V trimming: 3 bases; J trimming: 6 bases; junction bases outside the gene matches: 5. This CDR3 region has 13 residues. Germline V gene sequence: CDR1 LNHNV, CDR2 YYDKDF (reference sequence). The source material was peripheral blood. V usage is TRBV15 and J usage is TRBJ2-7; 7 bases line up with TRBD1. This TCR came from an older woman with active COVID-19. The CDR3 reads CATSRRQGTEQYF. DNA of the CDR3: TGTGCCACCAGCAGGCGACAGGGTACCGAGCAGTACTTC.